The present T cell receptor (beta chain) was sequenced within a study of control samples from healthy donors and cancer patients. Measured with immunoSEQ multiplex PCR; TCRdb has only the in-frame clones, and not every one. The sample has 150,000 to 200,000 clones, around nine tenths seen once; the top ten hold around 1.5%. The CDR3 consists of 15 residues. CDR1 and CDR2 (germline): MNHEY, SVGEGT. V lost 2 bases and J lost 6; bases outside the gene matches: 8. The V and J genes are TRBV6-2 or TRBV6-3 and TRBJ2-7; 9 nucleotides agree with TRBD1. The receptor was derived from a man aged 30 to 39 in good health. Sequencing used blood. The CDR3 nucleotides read TGTGCCAGCAGTTACCCGGGACAGGGAGCCGTCGAGCAGTACTTC. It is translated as CASSYPGQGAVEQYF.